This TCR beta chain was captured in a study of the immune and genomic landscape of osteosarcoma (dated by TCRdb to between 2020 and 2021). About the study as a whole: The overall cohort comprised about 50 pediatric and adult patients with high-grade osteosarcoma, with a median age at diagnosis of 25 to 35 years (range about 5-90). The cohort was enriched for poor-risk disease, with less than 85% showing unfavorable pathologic response to standard therapy and 55% to 70% deceased. In the overall cohort, 60% of patients were male, and 70% to 85% had localized disease at diagnosis. Osteosarcoma specimens were profiled with whole genome, RNA and T-cell receptor sequencing plus immunohistochemistry and reverse phase protein arrays so that immunogenic potential could be defined. The osteosarcoma immunogenomic landscape was characterized by integrating TCR sequencing results with transcriptome, protein array and immunostaining data. The goal of the study was to explain why immune checkpoint inhibitors have shown limited clinical activity in osteosarcoma. Each of a few patients provided a couple of samples from the same tumor site. What the research found in general, with its limitations: Clonality benchmarks were derived from external normal skin and healthy peripheral blood data rather than from matched normal tissue. Overall, productive TCR clonality was low, with an average of 0.09 and a maximum of 0.3, which suggests limited T-cell clonal expansion. TCR productive clonality was greater in the immune-hot C3 cluster than in the cold C1 cluster, although TCR productive clonality remained low overall. In five cases, a single hyperexpanded clone dominated the repertoire, and each of these five cases had fewer than 100 T-cell clonotypes. Because osteosarcoma is rare and all possible samples were collected, sample size was not determined by any statistical method. Along with the frozen tumor specimens, matched blood was collected from just a couple of patients.

In the case of this clone: It has no known antigen specificity. No much larger clone exists at a distance of one base, and base qualities are not known.

TCR beta chain CDR3 regions were immunosequenced using the ImmunoSEQ Assay (Adaptive Biotechnologies). From the authors' description of their analysis: The ImmunoSEQ Analyzer platform was used to export TCRB rearrangements, read counts, read proportions and gene usage. Using productive rearrangements, T-cell clonality was calculated as 1 minus Pielou's evenness. In the clonal space homeostasis analysis, clonotypes were sorted into rare, small, medium, large or hyperexpanded (0.01 to 1 of the repertoire) bins. TCR productive clonality was compared across immune clusters C1, C2 and C3 using the Wilcoxon rank sum test. Not all clones reach the TCRdb copy of this immuneACCESS table, which keeps in-frame sequences only. Checked studies attribute under half of the gap to unresolved V genes and leave the rest unexplained. The DNA was the basis for D and trimming; V, J and clone size are from that table. In this sample the table shows approximately 1,000 clones, roughly two thirds of which occur a single time. The top ten constitute about 26% of the sample.

The specimens were post-treatment primary, local recurrence and metastasis tumors obtained from patients with a poor prognosis. The TCR was taken from an older man with osteosarcoma. The age is the age at diagnosis. The source material was tumor tissue from a local recurrence in the femur. The cell subset or site label, read with the paper, signifies: locally recurrent osteosarcoma tumor.

In nucleotides, the sequence is TGTGCCAGCAGTTACTCAGGGGGACCCACTGAAGCTTTCTTT. Its protein reads: CASSYSGGPTEAFF. The sequence joins TRBV6-5 to TRBJ1-1; matching of 6 bases hints at TRBD1 as the D gene. Including the terminal cysteine and phenylalanine, the CDR3 comprises 14 residues. Left in the record is the CDR3 DNA by itself, 42 bases read in frame from the first base. Reading the germline V gene gives CDR1 MNHEY and CDR2 SVGAGI. V is pared back by 0 bases and J by 4 bases, with 9 bases lying between the germline termini.